The sequence of this T cell receptor (beta chain) was determined in a study of blood T cell repertoires in COVID-19. Study as a whole: From the United States, Italy and Spain came samples of acute and convalescent COVID-19.

TCRdb keeps only in-frame clones here, not all; method: immunoSEQ multiplex PCR. The sample holds some 250,000 clones; around 87% are singletons and the top ten take over 3%. The specimen sequenced was peripheral blood. The clonotype comes from a woman aged 25 to 39 who had recovered from COVID-19.

CDR3 sequence (DNA): TGTGCCAGTAGTATAGATCAGACGGGGGAAAACACAGATACGCAGTATTTT. Its protein product is CASSIDQTGENTDTQYF. V is TRBV19 and J is TRBJ2-3; the D gene is possibly TRBD2 (6 bases). This CDR3 spans 17 amino acids. Germline loops: CDR1 LNHDA, CDR2 SQIVND (reference sequence). V was clipped by 0 bases and J by 2 bases, with 15 bases between them.